A selection of T cell receptor beta chains follows, all from one sample in a study of T cells after yellow fever vaccination. TCRdb called the 5' RACE reads again in MiXCR, with one record for every CDR3 protein. The sample comprises around 550,000 distinct CDR3 sequences, under 25% of which are singletons, and approximately 15% rests with the top ten. This specimen consisted of PBMCs, obtained 15 days after the yellow fever booster vaccination. The receptors here all came from a man aged 30 to 45 who received the YFV17D yellow fever vaccine. Both conserved end residues are part of each CDR3. The D gene is left open where the match is weak. The size of a clone is reported for some rows only, either as once, few or many, or as a class for expanded clones.

D gene	V gene	clone size	J gene	CDR3 DNA	CDR3 protein
TRBD2	TRBV3-1	NA	TRBJ2-1	TGTGCCAGCAGCCAAGCCCTAGGGAGCGGGAGCCTCGCGGAGCAGTTCTTC	CASSQALGSGSLAEQFF
NA	TRBV20-1	few	TRBJ2-2	TGCAGTGCGGGGGCAATGAACACCGGGGAGCTGTTTTTT	CSAGAMNTGELFF
TRBD1	TRBV9	NA	TRBJ2-3	TGTGCCAGCAGCGTAGGTCAGGGGGCGGGCACAGATACGCAGTATTTT	CASSVGQGAGTDTQYF
TRBD2	TRBV20-1	NA	TRBJ2-5	TGCAGTGCTAGAGCTACTAGCGGGAGCTGGGAGACCCAGTACTTC	CSARATSGSWETQYF
TRBD2	TRBV20-1	few	TRBJ2-5	TGCAGTGCCAGTCGGCGGGAGGCCTCGTTGGGGACCCAGTACTTC	CSASRREASLGTQYF
TRBD2	TRBV20-1	few	TRBJ2-3	TGCAGTGCTAGTCGGCGGGAGAGGACAGATACGCAGTATTTT	CSASRRERTDTQYF
TRBD1	TRBV10-3	few	TRBJ1-1	TGTGCCATCAGTGACGACAGGGAACGAGCTTTCTTT	CAISDDRERAFF
NA	TRBV28	few	TRBJ2-1	TGTGCCAGCAGTAGCACGACTTTTCTAGTCGTGCAGTTCTTC	CASSSTTFLVVQFF
TRBD2	TRBV20-1	NA	TRBJ2-3	TGCAGTGCTAGCGCGGGAGGCCGCGGGGATACGCAGTATTTT	CSASAGGRGDTQYF
NA	TRBV9	few	TRBJ2-1	TGTGCCAGCAGCCCCCGAAAGGGAACCTACAATGAGCAGTTCTTC	CASSPRKGTYNEQFF
NA	TRBV9	few	TRBJ2-1	TGTGCCAGCAGCGTAGATCACACCGTAGAATACAATGAGCAGTTCTTC	CASSVDHTVEYNEQFF
NA	TRBV9	NA	TRBJ2-1	TGTGCCAGCAGCGTCCCAGTTGAGCAGTTCTTC	CASSVPVEQFF
NA	TRBV5-6	many	TRBJ2-1	TGTGCCAGCAGCCCAAATGGGCTAACCAAGCAGTTCTTC	CASSPNGLTKQFF
NA	TRBV4-2	many	TRBJ2-7	TGTGCCAGCAGCCAAGAGGGGGCCAAGAGCGAGCAGTACTTC	CASSQEGAKSEQYF
TRBD2	TRBV6-2/TRBV6-3	few	TRBJ2-1	TGTGCCAGCAGACCCTTTTTACTAGCGGGAGGGAGAAACAATGAGCAGTTCTTC	CASRPFLLAGGRNNEQFF
NA	TRBV19	NA	TRBJ2-7	TGTGCCAGTAGAGATTTCGGCGAGCAGTACTTC	CASRDFGEQYF
TRBD2	TRBV20-1	NA	TRBJ2-3	TGCAGTGCTAGCATAGGGGCGGGGGACACAGATACGCAGTATTTT	CSASIGAGDTDTQYF
TRBD2	TRBV7-2	NA	TRBJ2-7	TGTGCCAGCAGCTTTGGACTAGCTAGTTACGAGCAGTACTTC	CASSFGLASYEQYF
NA	TRBV7-2	NA	TRBJ2-2	TGTGCCAGCACCCCTGATGGTAACAAGAACACCGGGGAGCTGTTTTTT	CASTPDGNKNTGELFF
NA	TRBV6-2/TRBV6-3	NA	TRBJ2-7	TGTGCCAGCAGTTTTTCTGCTCCCCAACACGAGCAGTACTTC	CASSFSAPQHEQYF